The 27 T cell receptor beta chains presented below share a single source sample, sequenced in a study of cytomegalovirus exposure and HLA in healthy donors (dated by TCRdb to the late 2010s). The receptor library was made with the immunoSEQ multiplex PCR assay. For the multiplex PCR, a mixture combining 60 forward primers for TCR Vbeta segments and 13 reverse primers for TCR Jbeta segments was used. The table comes from immuneACCESS by way of TCRdb, which keeps in-frame sequences with V and J called. Part of the clones is missing from these tables; in studies checked, under half for an unresolved V gene and the rest for unknown reasons. This sample gives some 86,000 clones in total; 65% to 75% of them show up just once. The ten largest make up 2.1% of the sample. Sequenced material: PBMCs. Receptors were obtained from a man aged 30-40 years in good health and CMV-seronegative.

This clone was observed a handful of times. V usage is TRBV7-2 and J usage is TRBJ2-1; 8 nucleotides agree with TRBD2. CDR3 length: 14 amino acids. J was trimmed by 6 bases and V by 5 bases; bases with no gene match: 6. Germline CDR1 and CDR2: SGHTA and FQGNSA. CDR3 sequence (DNA): TGTGCCAGCAGCCAAGCGGGAGTGGGCAATGAGCAGTTCTTC. Translating it yields CASSQAGVGNEQFF.

This chain links TRBV28 with TRBJ2-1; D gene unclear. This CDR3 contains 14 residues. The V gene lost 3 bases and the J gene lost 8 bases, with 14 bases spanning the gap. Germline V gene data show CDR1 as MDHEN and CDR2 as SYDVKM. The CDR3 nucleotides read TGTGCCAGCAGTTTGCCAAGCATCTTCGATGAGCAGTTCTTC. Its translation: CASSLPSIFDEQFF. Using reference TRBV28 and TRBJ2-1 for the parts outside the CDR3, the full variable domain is DVKVTQSSRYLVKRTGEKVFLECVQDMDHENMFWYRQDPGLGLRLIYFSYDVKMKEKGDIPEGYSVSREKKERFSLILESASTNQTSMYLCASSLPSIFDEQFFGPGTRLTVL.

V usage is TRBV29-1 and J usage is TRBJ2-7, with TRBD1 as a possible D gene (6 bases). The V gene's germline CDR1 is SQVTM and CDR2 ANQGSEA. The CDR3 loop spans 12 amino acids. The V and J ends lost 5 bases and 3 bases respectively, with 11 bases between them. The CDR3 here is CSVSIGGYEQYF. Here the CDR3 DNA reads TGCAGCGTTTCTATAGGGGGCTACGAGCAGTACTTC.

This clone came up a few times. This chain uses TRBV30 with TRBJ1-2; D remains unclear. The germline CDR1 and CDR2 sequences are GTSNPN and SVGIG (reference sequence). The CDR3 is made up of 11 amino acids. Trimming stripped 0 bases from V and 5 bases from J, with 4 bases between. The CDR3 protein is CAWSVRYGYTF. CDR3 sequence (DNA): TGTGCCTGGAGTGTTAGATATGGCTACACCTTC.

The chain combines TRBV9 with TRBJ1-1; D is ambiguous. Trimming shortened V by 0 bases and J by 4 bases, and 7 bases separated the two germline ends. Germline V gene data show CDR1 as SGDLS and CDR2 as YYNGEE. This CDR3 spans 13 amino acids. As DNA, the CDR3 is TGTGCCAGCAGCGTAGATGGGCTCACTGAAGCTTTCTTT. It yields the protein CASSVDGLTEAFF.

The sample holds a few counts of this clone. J is TRBJ2-3 and V is TRBV30, with D possibly TRBD1 on 6 matching bases. Germline CDR1 reads GTSNPN; CDR2 reads SVGIG (reference sequence). Deletions cut 0 bases from V and 2 bases from J, with 6 bases between. The CDR3 has 13 amino acids. CDR3 coding DNA: TGTGCCTGGAGTGTGGGGGCCACAGATACGCAGTATTTT. Protein sequence: CAWSVGATDTQYF.

This clone was seen a few times. The V gene is TRBV18, the J gene TRBJ1-1; perhaps TRBD1 as D (5 bases). The CDR3 is 13 amino acids. The germline gives CDR1 KGHSH, CDR2 LQKENI. Trimming took off 5 bases at V and 4 bases at J, with 11 bases between the two ends. This CDR3 reads CASSAQGITEAFF. The CDR3, as DNA: TGTGCCAGCTCAGCGCAGGGAATCACTGAAGCTTTCTTT.

J is TRBJ1-5 and V is TRBV6-5; 10 bases are a match to TRBD1. J was trimmed by 6 bases and V by 4 bases; bases with no gene match: 6. Germline loops: CDR1 MNHEY, CDR2 SVGAGI. The CDR3 covers 15 residues. The CDR3 spells CASSLTGGAGQPQHF. The CDR3 bases are TGTGCCAGCAGTTTGACAGGGGGCGCGGGTCAGCCCCAGCATTTT.

Only a few counts were recorded for this clone. The rearrangement links TRBV15 to TRBJ2-3; 14 nucleotides line up with TRBD2. The ends lost 0 bases at V and 0 bases at J; junction bases unmatched: 8. The CDR3 contains 20 residues. The germline CDR1 and CDR2 sequences are LNHNV and YYDKDF (reference sequence). In DNA form, the CDR3 reads TGTGCCACCAGCAGAGATACCCTGACTAGCGGGGGGGGGAGCACAGATACGCAGTATTTT. It translates to CATSRDTLTSGGGSTDTQYF.

The CDR3 DNA reads as TGTGCCTGGAACAGGGAGACCTACGAGCAGTACTTC. This translates into CAWNRETYEQYF. J is TRBJ2-7 and V is TRBV30; D possibly corresponds to TRBD1 (6 bases). Per germline, CDR1 GTSNPN and CDR2 SVGIG (reference sequence). Trimming took off 4 bases at V and 2 bases at J, with 9 bases between the two ends. The CDR3 is 12 amino acids.

J is TRBJ1-1 and V is TRBV28; tentative D call: TRBD1 (6 bases). Trimming took off 6 bases at V and 0 bases at J, with 14 bases between the two ends. Germline V lookup: CDR1 MDHEN, CDR2 SYDVKM. The length of the CDR3 is 15 residues. CDR3 bases: TGTGCCAGCAGCTACCTGGACAGCTTGAACACTGAAGCTTTCTTT. It translates to CASSYLDSLNTEAFF.

This clone has only a few counts. The J gene is TRBJ2-7, the V gene TRBV5-5, with TRBD2 identical over 14 bases. The CDR3 covers 15 residues. CDR1 is SGHKS and CDR2 is YYEKEE in the germline V gene (reference sequence). Unmatched junction bases numbered 4, after V lost 5 bases and J lost 3 bases. CDR3 DNA: TGTGCCAGCAGGCGAGGGACTAGCGGGAGCTACGAGCAGTACTTC. Translation gives CASRRGTSGSYEQYF.

The genes are TRBV4-1 and TRBJ1-1; 8 bases are a match to TRBD1. The CDR3 consists of 14 residues. Germline CDR1 and CDR2: MGHRA and YSYEKL. Trimming at V came to 4 bases and at J to 1 base, leaving 2 bases not matched to a gene. The CDR3 nucleotides are TGCGCCAGCAGCCCGGGACAGGAGAACACTGAAGCTTTCTTT. Residues: CASSPGQENTEAFF.

This clone was detected only a few times. One end of the junction does not line up with germline, which may come from a read error. The chain uses TRBV5-1 and TRBJ2-7; TRBD2 matches 7 bases. From germline, CDR1 is SGHRS and CDR2 YFSETQ. This CDR3 comprises 15 residues. CDR3 in amino acids: CASNLVGLGTYEQYF. In DNA form, the CDR3 reads TGCGCCAGCAACTTGGTTGGACTAGGAACCTACGAGCAGTACTTC.

This chain connects TRBV29-1 to TRBJ2-3; D gene uncertain. The V end lost 4 bases, the J end lost 2 bases, and 10 bases lay between the germline ends. CDR3 size: 13 residues. Looked up from germline, CDR1 is SQVTM and CDR2 is ANQGSEA. CDR3 nucleotides: TGCAGCGTTGTTTTCGACATCACAGATACGCAGTATTTT. Translating it yields CSVVFDITDTQYF.

The V call is TRBV27, the J call TRBJ2-2, with D possibly being TRBD1 (5 bases). CDR3 length: 13 amino acids. Looked up from germline, CDR1 is MNHEY and CDR2 is SMNVEV (reference sequence). Trimming stripped 6 bases from V and 5 bases from J, with 10 bases between. CDR3 bases: TGTGCCAGCAGCTCCAGGGCGACCGGGGAGCTGTTTTTT. It encodes CASSSRATGELFF.

Only one count was recorded for this clone. CDR3 in DNA: TGTGCCAGCAGCTCCAACCACAGGGGAACCAATGATAGCAATCAGCCCCAGCATTTT. The encoded protein is CASSSNHRGTNDSNQPQHF. The gene calls are TRBV11-2 and TRBJ1-5; TRBD1 matches at 7 bases. V was clipped by 4 bases and J by 0 bases; unmatched bases: 15. The length of the CDR3 is 19 residues. Germline V gene data show CDR1 as SGHAT and CDR2 as FQNNGV.

This rearrangement joins TRBV5-5 to TRBJ1-2; D remains unclear. CDR1 is SGHKS and CDR2 is YYEKEE in the germline V gene (reference sequence). This CDR3 region has 15 residues. Between the trimmed V and J ends, which lost 2 bases and 0 bases, there was a span of 11 bases. This CDR3 is CASSLRTEANYGYTF. The CDR3 coding sequence is TGTGCCAGCAGCTTACGAACAGAAGCTAACTATGGCTACACCTTC.

The table lists this clone with a few counts. The chain couples TRBV29-1 to TRBJ2-7; 11 positions agree with TRBD1. The V segment lost 5 bases and the J segment 5 bases; nucleotides outside the gene matches: 5. The CDR3 runs to 13 residues. Germline assignment: CDR1 SQVTM and CDR2 ANQGSEA. The CDR3 coding sequence is TGCAGCGTTCGAAGGACAGGGGGCAACGAGCAGTACTTC. It translates to CSVRRTGGNEQYF.

V usage is TRBV7-2 and J usage is TRBJ2-5, with D perhaps matching TRBD2 (7 bases). Trimming stripped 5 bases from V and 2 bases from J, with 18 bases between. In germline, CDR1 is SGHTA, CDR2 FQGNSA. The CDR3 spans 16 residues. Written as DNA, the CDR3 is TGTGCCAGCAGCCTCCACCGGGGGGCGGGACAAGAGACCCAGTACTTC. It translates to CASSLHRGAGQETQYF. Drawing the rest from reference TRBV7-2 and TRBJ2-5, the complete variable domain is GAGVSQSPSNKVTEKGKDVELRCDPISGHTALYWYRQSLGQGLEFLIYFQGNSAPDKSGLPSDRFSAERTGGSVSTLTIQRTQQEDSAVYLCASSLHRGAGQETQYFGPGTRLLVL.

This chain connects TRBV2 to TRBJ1-1, with D possibly being TRBD1 (6 bases). Germline V CDR1 and CDR2: SNHLY, FYNNEI. The V end was cut by 6 bases, the J end by 1 base, with 15 bases between. The CDR3 loop spans 15 amino acids. This CDR3 reads CASRNAGTQNTEAFF. CDR3 DNA sequence: TGTGCCAGCAGGAATGCCGGGACACAGAACACTGAAGCTTTCTTT.

In this sample, this clone turned up a few times. The chain employs TRBV7-6 and TRBJ2-1, with D hard to call. Germline assignment: CDR1 SGHVS and CDR2 FNYEAQ. The CDR3 is 14 amino acids. Trimming removed 3 bases from V and 0 bases from J, with 6 bases in between. Here the CDR3 reads CASSLYSSYNEQFF. The CDR3 DNA is TGTGCCAGCAGCTTGTATAGCTCCTACAATGAGCAGTTCTTC.

This chain uses TRBV27 with TRBJ1-4; no clear D. The CDR3 totals 15 residues. V lost 6 bases and J 1 base, leaving 12 bases between the germline ends. Germline loops: CDR1 MNHEY, CDR2 SMNVEV (reference sequence). The CDR3 protein is CASSLGHGTNEKLFF. CDR3 bases: TGTGCCAGCAGCCTTGGGCATGGAACTAATGAAAAACTGTTTTTT.

V gene TRBV29-1 combines with J gene TRBJ1-1; a weak D match, TRBD1 (5 bases). V was trimmed by 6 bases and J by 1 base, leaving 15 bases between them. Germline assignment: CDR1 SQVTM and CDR2 ANQGSEA. The CDR3 loop spans 14 amino acids. The CDR3 nucleotides are TGCAGCGTCCGAGACGGGGGAGGGAACACTGAAGCTTTCTTT. It specifies CSVRDGGGNTEAFF.

The CDR3 here is CASSPGTGGTGANVLTF. CDR3 bases: TGTGCCAGCAGTCCGGGGACAGGGGGGACTGGGGCCAACGTCCTGACTTTC. The J gene is TRBJ2-6, the V gene TRBV13; 11 bases line up with TRBD1. In germline, CDR1 is PRHDT, CDR2 FYEKMQ (reference sequence). The ends lost 6 bases at V and 2 bases at J; junction bases unmatched: 6. The CDR3 sequence is 17 residues long.

The chain is built from TRBV25-1 and TRBJ2-7; tentatively, D is TRBD1 (5 bases). Germline assignment: CDR1 MGHDK and CDR2 SYGVNS. The CDR3 contains 13 residues. The V and J ends lost 2 bases and 7 bases respectively, with 12 bases between them. CDR3 region: CASSETGRAEQYF. Written as DNA, the CDR3 is TGTGCCAGCAGTGAAACAGGCAGGGCTGAGCAGTACTTC.

This chain joins TRBV9 and TRBJ1-2; 7 bases are shared with TRBD1. CDR1 and CDR2 from the germline V gene are SGDLS and YYNGEE. The CDR3 has 15 amino acids. Trimming took 4 bases from V and 2 from J; bases not matched to a gene: 8. The CDR3 DNA reads TGTGCCAGCAGCTCGCCGGGACAGAGAAACTATGGCTACACCTTC. Its protein is CASSSPGQRNYGYTF.